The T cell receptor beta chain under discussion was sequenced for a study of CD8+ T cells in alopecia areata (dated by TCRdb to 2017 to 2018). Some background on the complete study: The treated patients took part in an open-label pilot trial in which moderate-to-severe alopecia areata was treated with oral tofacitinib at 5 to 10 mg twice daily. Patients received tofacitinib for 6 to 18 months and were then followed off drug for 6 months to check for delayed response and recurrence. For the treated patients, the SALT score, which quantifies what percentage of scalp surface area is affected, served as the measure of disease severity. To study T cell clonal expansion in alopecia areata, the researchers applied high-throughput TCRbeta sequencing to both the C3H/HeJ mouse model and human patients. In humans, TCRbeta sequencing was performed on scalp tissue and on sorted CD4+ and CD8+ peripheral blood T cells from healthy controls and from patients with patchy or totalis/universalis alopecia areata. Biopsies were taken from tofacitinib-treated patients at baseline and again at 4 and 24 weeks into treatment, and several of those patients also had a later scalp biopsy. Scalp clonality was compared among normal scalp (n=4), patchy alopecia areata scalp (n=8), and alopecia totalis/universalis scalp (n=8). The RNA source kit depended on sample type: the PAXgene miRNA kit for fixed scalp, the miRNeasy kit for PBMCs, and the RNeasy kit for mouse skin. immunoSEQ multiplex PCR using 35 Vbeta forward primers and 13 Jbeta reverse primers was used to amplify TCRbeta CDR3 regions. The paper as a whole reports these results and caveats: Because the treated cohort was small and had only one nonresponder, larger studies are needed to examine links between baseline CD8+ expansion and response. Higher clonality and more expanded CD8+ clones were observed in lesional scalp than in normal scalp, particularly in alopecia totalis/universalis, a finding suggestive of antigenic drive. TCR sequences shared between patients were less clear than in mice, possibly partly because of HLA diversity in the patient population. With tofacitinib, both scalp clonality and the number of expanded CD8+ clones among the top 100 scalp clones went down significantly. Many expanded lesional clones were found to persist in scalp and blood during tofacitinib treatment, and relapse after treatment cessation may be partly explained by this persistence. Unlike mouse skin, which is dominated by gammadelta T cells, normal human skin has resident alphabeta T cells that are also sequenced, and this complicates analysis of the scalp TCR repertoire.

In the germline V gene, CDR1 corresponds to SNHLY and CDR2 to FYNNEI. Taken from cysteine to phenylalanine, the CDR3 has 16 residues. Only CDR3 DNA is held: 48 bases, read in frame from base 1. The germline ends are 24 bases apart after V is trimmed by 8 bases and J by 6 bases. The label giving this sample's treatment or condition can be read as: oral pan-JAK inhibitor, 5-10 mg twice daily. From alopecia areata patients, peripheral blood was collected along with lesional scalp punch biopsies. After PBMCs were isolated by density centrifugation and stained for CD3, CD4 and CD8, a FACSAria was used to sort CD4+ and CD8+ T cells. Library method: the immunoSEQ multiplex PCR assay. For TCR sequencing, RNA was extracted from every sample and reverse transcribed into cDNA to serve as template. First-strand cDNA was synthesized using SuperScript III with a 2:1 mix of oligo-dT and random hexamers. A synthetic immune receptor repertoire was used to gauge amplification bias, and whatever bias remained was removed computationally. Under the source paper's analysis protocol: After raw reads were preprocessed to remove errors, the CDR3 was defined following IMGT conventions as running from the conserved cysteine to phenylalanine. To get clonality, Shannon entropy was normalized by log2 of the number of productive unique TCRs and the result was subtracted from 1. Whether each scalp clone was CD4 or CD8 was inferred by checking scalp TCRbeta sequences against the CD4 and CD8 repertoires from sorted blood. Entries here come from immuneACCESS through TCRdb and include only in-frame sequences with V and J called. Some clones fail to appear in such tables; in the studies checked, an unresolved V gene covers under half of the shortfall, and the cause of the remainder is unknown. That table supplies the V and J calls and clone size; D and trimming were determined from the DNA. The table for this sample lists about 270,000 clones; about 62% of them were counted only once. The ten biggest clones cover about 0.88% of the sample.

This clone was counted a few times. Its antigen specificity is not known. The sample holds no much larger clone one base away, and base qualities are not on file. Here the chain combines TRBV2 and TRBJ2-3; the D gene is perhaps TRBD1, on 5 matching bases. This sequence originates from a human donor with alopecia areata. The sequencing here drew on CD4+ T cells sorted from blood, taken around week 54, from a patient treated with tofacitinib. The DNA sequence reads TGTGCCAGCTTATCGCCAGGGCGCTCTCGCAGCGATACGCAGTATTTT. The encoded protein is CASLSPGRSRSDTQYF.